This TCR beta chain was obtained from a study of technical replicates of blood from several donors. Clones were sequenced by immunoSEQ multiplex PCR, and TCRdb holds only the in-frame ones, with some missing. Among more than 80,000 clones listed, around 96% were seen once. The germline V gene encodes CDR1 LNHDA and CDR2 SQIVND (reference sequence). The CDR3 consists of 15 residues. V dropped 3 bases and J dropped 6 bases, with 14 bases sitting between them. The receptor was isolated from a human donor in good health. The chain links TRBV19 to TRBJ2-2, with D tentatively TRBD1 (7 bases). Sequenced: T cells isolated from PBMCs. CDR3 coding DNA: TGTGCCAGTAGTATCTTAGACAGGGACTCCGGGGAGCTGTTTTTT. This encodes CASSILDRDSGELFF.